The 9 T cell receptor beta chains given below trace back to one sample, sequenced in a study of human T cells and chemical hapten exposure. Time point noted: pre-sensitization, week 0. Treatment described: therapeutic diphenylcyclopropenone sensitization with weekly scalp DPC. TCRdb passed the RACE reads through MiXCR, listing each CDR3 protein once. The table shows roughly 250,000 distinct CDR3 sequences, with about 9% occurring only once. The source material was whole blood, sampled in connection with sensitization to the hapten diphenylcyclopropenone (DPC). These receptors were collected from a middle-aged woman with alopecia areata. Some clones in this sample may be carry-over from other donors' samples.

This clonotype has more than one count but fewer than ten. The chain has TRBV18 and TRBJ2-7; D remains unclear. The CDR3 sequence is 14 residues long. Germline CDR1 is KGHSH and CDR2 is LQKENI. Trimming shortened V by 6 bases and J by 1 base, and 13 bases separated the two germline ends. CDR3 nucleotides: TGTGCCAGCTCCCCTCAGGACGGTTCCTACGAGCAGTACTTC. This encodes CASSPQDGSYEQYF.

This chain links TRBV7-6 with TRBJ2-3, with 7 nucleotides matching TRBD2. From germline, CDR1 is SGHVS and CDR2 FNYEAQ. Trimming took 2 bases from V and 3 from J; bases not matched to a gene: 11. The CDR3 covers 17 residues. CDR3 sequence reads: CASSLPERDRETDTQYF. CDR3 DNA: TGTGCCAGCAGCTTACCAGAGCGGGATAGGGAAACAGATACGCAGTATTTT.

This clonotype was counted between two and nine times. The J gene is TRBJ2-2, the V gene TRBV9; D is possibly TRBD2 (6 bases). Germline loops: CDR1 SGDLS, CDR2 YYNGEE. The CDR3 runs to 13 residues. The V end lost 3 bases, the J end lost 8 bases, and 11 bases lay between the germline ends. The CDR3 DNA is TGTGCCAGCAGCGGGAGGGCCGGTGGGGAGCTGTTTTTT. It encodes CASSGRAGGELFF.

This clonotype was seen at least ten times. This rearrangement joins TRBV5-5 to TRBJ1-2; the D is unclear. The CDR3 is 15 amino acids. The ends were cut back, 1 base at V and 1 base at J, with 11 bases in the middle. CDR1 and CDR2 from the germline V gene are SGHKS and YYEKEE (reference sequence). Written as DNA, the CDR3 is TGTGCCAGCAGCTTGACAGTTGCCGTTAACTATGGCTACACCTTC. The encoded protein is CASSLTVAVNYGYTF.

V usage is TRBV6-2 or TRBV6-3 and J usage is TRBJ2-7; D might be TRBD1 (5 bases). Looked up from germline, CDR1 is MNHEY and CDR2 is SVGEGT. V was trimmed by 4 bases and J by 7 bases, leaving 8 bases between them. The CDR3 contains 11 residues. The DNA for the CDR3 is TGTGCCAGCAGTTTTACAGGAGAGCAGTACTTC. This sequence encodes CASSFTGEQYF.

V gene TRBV5-1 combines with J gene TRBJ2-7; tentative D call: TRBD1 (6 bases). Trimming removed 3 bases from V and 1 base from J, with 17 bases in between. The CDR3 is 16 residues long. Germline-derived CDR1 and CDR2 are SGHRS and YFSETQ. The CDR3 nucleotides read TGCGCCAGCAGCTCAAGACGCAGGGGCCGTTCCTACGAGCAGTACTTC. It encodes CASSSRRRGRSYEQYF.

This clonotype was seen more than once but under ten times. The J gene is TRBJ1-6, the V gene TRBV12-3 or TRBV12-4; the match to TRBD1 covers 7 bases. V shed 6 bases and J 9 bases; nucleotides not matched to a gene: 14. The CDR3 consists of 16 residues. The DNA of the CDR3 is TGTGCCAGCAGCCGGGGGACAGCGGTCCGGGGTTCACCCCTCCACTTT. It yields the protein CASSRGTAVRGSPLHF.

This clonotype has a count of ten or more. The genes are TRBV24-1 and TRBJ2-1, with no clear D. Germline V CDR1 and CDR2: KGHDR, SFDVKD. The V gene lost 0 bases and the J gene lost 13 bases, with 9 bases spanning the gap. CDR3 length: 12 amino acids. The CDR3 loop reads CATSDLEKLQFF. CDR3 sequence (DNA): TGTGCCACCAGTGATTTGGAAAAGTTACAGTTCTTC.

This clonotype was detected ten times or more. The chain is built from TRBV6-5 and TRBJ2-7; D uncertain. The germline gives CDR1 MNHEY, CDR2 SVGAGI. Between the trimmed V and J ends, which lost 6 bases and 9 bases, there was a span of 12 bases. The CDR3 is 11 residues long. The CDR3 nucleotides are TGTGCCAGCAGAGGACCCCGTGGGCAGTACTTC. Protein product: CASRGPRGQYF.